There are many counts of the clone carrying this T cell receptor (beta chain). No antigen is known for it. The sample belongs to a study of Graves' ophthalmopathy and Graves' hyperthyroidism. Study results and limitations: Blood shared most expanded thyroid clonotypes above 0.001 frequency. Forecasting of ophthalmopathy progression by the model achieved approximately 70% sensitivity and 72.22% specificity.

All donors with ophthalmopathy were recorded as having moderate-to-severe activity, CAS ≥3, NOSPECS ≥4 and a duration under 3 months. The source of the PBMCs was more than 9.5 ml of fresh peripheral blood. The CDR3 covers 13 residues. V was cut by 1 base and J by 5 bases, with 8 bases left in between. Germline lookup yields CDR1 PRHDT and CDR2 FYEKMQ (reference sequence). Amplification targeted the TCR beta CDR3 regions, with RNA transcripts as the source material. Investigators did first-round RT-PCR with HTBI primers, then second-round multiplex PCR. Each CDR3 protein gets one entry after TCRdb re-called the multiplex PCR reads with MiXCR. This sample has over 650,000 distinct CDR3 sequences, with roughly 39% found just once.

The chain recombines TRBV13 with TRBJ1-1, with no clear D. This TCR was sampled from an adult man with Graves' ophthalmopathy. The sequencing input was peripheral blood. In nucleotides, the CDR3 is TGTGCCAGCAGCTTAGAGTTAGGAACTGAAGCTTTCTTT. Protein sequence: CASSLELGTEAFF.